These 30 T cell receptor beta chains were all obtained from the same sample, sequenced in a study of cytomegalovirus exposure and HLA in healthy donors. PCR employed 60 Vbeta and 13 Jbeta primers. Using immunoSEQ multiplex PCR, the repertoire was profiled, and TCRdb retains in-frame clones only, with some absent. Among 65,000 to 85,000 clones listed, 70% to 80% were seen once. The sample consisted of PBMCs. These receptor sequences come from a man aged 50 to 59 in good health and CMV-seropositive.

The rearrangement links TRBV4-2 to TRBJ2-1; 11 nucleotides line up with TRBD2. With 1 base clipped from V and 8 bases from J, the junction kept 1 base outside the gene matches. The V gene's germline CDR1 is LGHNA and CDR2 YNFKEQ. The CDR3 contains 14 residues. In nucleotides, the CDR3 is TGTGCCAGCAGCCAAGTAGCGGGAGGGCATGAGCAGTTCTTC. Its translation is CASSQVAGGHEQFF.

The chain recombines TRBV11-2 with TRBJ1-3; the D is unclear. The CDR3 has 14 amino acids. The V gene's germline CDR1 is SGHAT and CDR2 FQNNGV. V dropped 1 base and J dropped 8 bases, with 12 bases sitting between them. The CDR3, as DNA: TGTGCCAGCAGCTTAGTGTCGGTTGCGGACACCATATATTTT. Its translation is CASSLVSVADTIYF.

The chain links TRBV5-5 to TRBJ1-1, with TRBD1 as a possible D gene (5 bases). Per germline, CDR1 SGHKS and CDR2 YYEKEE (reference sequence). The CDR3 covers 14 residues. The V end lost 2 bases, the J end lost 6 bases, and 14 bases lay between the germline ends. Here the CDR3 reads CASSLQVIGSEAFF. CDR3 coding DNA: TGTGCCAGCAGCTTACAGGTCATTGGGTCTGAAGCTTTCTTT. Variable domain in full (rest from reference TRBV5-5 and TRBJ1-1): DAGVTQSPTHLIKTRGQQVTLRCSPISGHKSVSWYQQVLGQGPQFIFQYYEKEERGRGNFPDRFSARQFPNYSSELNVNALLLGDSALYLCASSLQVIGSEAFFGQGTRLTVV.

J is TRBJ1-2 and V is TRBV5-6; 7 nucleotides line up with TRBD1. This CDR3 comprises 15 residues. Per germline, CDR1 SGHDT and CDR2 YYEEEE. Losses at the gene ends were 3 bases for V and 4 bases for J; bases not matched to a gene: 9. DNA of the CDR3: TGTGCCAGCAGCTCAACCCGGGACAGTGTCTATGGCTACACCTTC. It encodes CASSSTRDSVYGYTF.

The V call is TRBV11-3, the J call TRBJ1-1; tentative D call: TRBD1 (5 bases). CDR1 is SGHNT and CDR2 is YENEEA in the germline V gene. Deletions cut 9 bases from V and 6 bases from J, with 14 bases between. The CDR3 loop spans 12 amino acids. Here the CDR3 DNA reads TGTGCCAGTTCTGGGGCGGGAGCTGAAGCTTTCTTT. As protein: CASSGAGAEAFF.

This clone was seen once. The rearrangement links TRBV18 to TRBJ1-3; the D gene is possibly TRBD1 (5 bases). This CDR3 comprises 14 residues. Germline V gene data show CDR1 as KGHSH and CDR2 as LQKENI. Trimming took off 3 bases at V and 3 bases at J, with 9 bases between the two ends. The CDR3 sequence: CASSPSTDGNTIYF. The CDR3 DNA is TGTGCCAGCTCACCCTCGACAGATGGAAACACCATATATTTT.

The genes are TRBV18 and TRBJ2-5; D is unclear. Trimming took off 3 bases at V and 5 bases at J, with 19 bases between the two ends. Germline V gene lookup returns CDR1 KGHSH and CDR2 LQKENI. The CDR3 loop spans 16 amino acids. The chain's CDR3 is CASSPFDTLHAETQYF. The CDR3 DNA sequence: TGTGCCAGCTCACCTTTCGACACCCTCCATGCCGAGACCCAGTACTTC.

The count of this clone is one. The chain uses TRBV7-2 and TRBJ2-3; 7 bases line up with TRBD2. V lost 5 bases, J lost 6 bases, and 11 bases stayed unmatched. Looked up from germline, CDR1 is SGHTA and CDR2 is FQGNSA. The CDR3 spans 15 residues. CDR3 sequence reads: CASSRTGLTMDTQYF. The CDR3 DNA sequence: TGTGCCAGCAGCCGAACGGGACTAACAATGGATACGCAGTATTTT.

The chain is built from TRBV5-1 and TRBJ2-3, with D possibly TRBD2 on 5 matching bases. Trimming removed 0 bases at V and 1 base at J, with 9 bases between. The CDR3 covers 15 residues. Looked up from germline, CDR1 is SGHRS and CDR2 is YFSETQ. The DNA for the CDR3 is TGCGCCAGCAGCTTGGCTCCCGGGGGCACAGATACGCAGTATTTT. It specifies CASSLAPGGTDTQYF.

The chain has TRBV10-3 and TRBJ2-1; TRBD2 matches 7 bases. The CDR3 loop spans 13 amino acids. The germline CDR1 and CDR2 sequences are ENHRY and SYGVKD. V shed 8 bases, J shed 6 bases, and the junction held 7 bases outside the gene matches. In DNA form, the CDR3 reads TGTGCCATCGGGGGGGGGACTCTCAATGAGCAGTTCTTC. It translates to CAIGGGTLNEQFF.

The rearrangement links TRBV27 to TRBJ2-1; D possibly corresponds to TRBD1 (6 bases). This CDR3 has 14 residues. V lost 3 bases and J lost 6, with 12 bases in between. The germline V gene has CDR1 MNHEY and CDR2 SMNVEV (reference sequence). As DNA, the CDR3 is TGTGCCAGCAGTTTCACAGGGTCGGGCAATGAGCAGTTCTTC. Its translation is CASSFTGSGNEQFF.

This rearrangement joins TRBV10-3 to TRBJ2-5, with D possibly TRBD1 on 6 matching bases. In germline, CDR1 is ENHRY, CDR2 SYGVKD. The V and J ends lost 4 bases and 7 bases respectively, with 13 bases between them. This CDR3 has 13 residues. The CDR3 bases are TGTGCCATCAGTGGTGGGGGCCCGGGGACCCAGTACTTC. Its translation is CAISGGGPGTQYF.

The chain recombines TRBV4-1 with TRBJ2-5; weak D call: TRBD1 (6 bases). The CDR3 has 15 residues. Per germline, CDR1 MGHRA and CDR2 YSYEKL. V was trimmed by 5 bases and J by 5 bases, leaving 18 bases between them. The CDR3 DNA reads TGCGCCAGCAGCGGTCGGACAGCCCCTCTGGAGACCCAGTACTTC. Translated: CASSGRTAPLETQYF.

V is TRBV7-8 and J is TRBJ1-5, with TRBD1 matching 9 bases. V trimming: 5 bases; J trimming: 5 bases; junction bases outside the gene matches: 7. Germline lookup yields CDR1 SGHVS and CDR2 FQNEAQ. The CDR3 spans 15 residues. The CDR3 nucleotides read TGTGCCAGCAGCGAACTTACAGGGGGCTATCAGCCCCAGCATTTT. Translated, it gives CASSELTGGYQPQHF.

This chain connects TRBV14 to TRBJ1-2; 9 nucleotides agree with TRBD1. There are 13 residues in the CDR3. V shed 3 bases, J shed 9 bases, and the junction held 5 bases outside the gene matches. Per germline, CDR1 SGHDN and CDR2 FVKESK. CDR3 amino acids: CASSQPGTGSYTF. The CDR3 DNA sequence: TGTGCCAGCAGCCAGCCCGGGACAGGGAGCTACACCTTC. Based on the CDR3 plus reference TRBV14 and TRBJ1-2, the full variable domain is EAGVTQFPSHSVIEKGQTVTLRCDPISGHDNLYWYRRVMGKEIKFLLHFVKESKQDESGMPNNRFLAERTGGTYSTLKVQPAELEDSGVYFCASSQPGTGSYTFGSGTRLTVV.

In its sample, this clone was seen once. Its ends do not fully match the called genes, so a read error is possible. J is TRBJ2-4 and V is TRBV15, with unresolved D. The germline gives CDR1 LNHNV, CDR2 YYDKDF (reference sequence). The CDR3 is 13 amino acids. CDR3 nucleotides: TGTGCCACCACCCCACGCCCAGAGAACAGTCAGTACTTC. As protein: CATTPRPENSQYF.

The rearrangement uses TRBV5-8 and TRBJ2-1; maybe TRBD1 (7 bases). Germline lookup yields CDR1 SGHTS and CDR2 YDEGEE. Trimming took 4 bases from V and 6 from J, leaving 14 bases between them. This CDR3 has 14 amino acids. CDR3 DNA: TGTGCCAGCAGCCCCGGGGGACAGACCAATGAGCAGTTCTTC. Amino acid sequence: CASSPGGQTNEQFF.

This sequence joins TRBV5-1 and TRBJ2-3; maybe TRBD1 (5 bases). Trimming took off 3 bases at V and 2 bases at J, with 10 bases between the two ends. Germline assignment: CDR1 SGHRS and CDR2 YFSETQ. The CDR3 extends over 14 amino acids. CDR3 loop: CASSSDTVTDTQYF. Here the CDR3 DNA reads TGCGCCAGCAGCTCGGACACGGTCACAGATACGCAGTATTTT. Full variable domain (rest looked up from reference TRBV5-1 and TRBJ2-3): KAGVTQTPRYLIKTRGQQVTLSCSPISGHRSVSWYQQTPGQGLQFLFEYFSETQRNKGNFPGRFSGRQFSNSRSEMNVSTLELGDSALYLCASSSDTVTDTQYFGPGTRLTVL.

This clone occurred a few times. The chain employs TRBV15 and TRBJ2-4; D possibly corresponds to TRBD2 (6 bases). This CDR3 region has 17 residues. Germline CDR1 and CDR2: LNHNV and YYDKDF (reference sequence). V lost 4 bases, J lost 6 bases, and 22 bases lay in between. The chain's CDR3 is CATSTTSPGRDINIQYF. In nucleotides, the CDR3 is TGTGCCACCAGCACTACCTCCCCTGGGCGGGATATAAACATTCAGTACTTC.

This CDR3 reads CASSFGPGDRGSYEQYF. The CDR3 bases are TGTGCCAGCAGTTTTGGGCCTGGGGACAGGGGGTCCTACGAGCAGTACTTC. The rearrangement links TRBV27 to TRBJ2-7, with 11 bases fitting TRBD1. This CDR3 is built from 17 residues. J was trimmed by 1 base and V by 3 bases; bases with no gene match: 8. CDR1 and CDR2 from the germline V gene are MNHEY and SMNVEV (reference sequence).

This clone was found a few times. This chain joins TRBV7-9 and TRBJ1-5; D uncertain. Germline CDR1 is SEHNR and CDR2 is FQNEAQ (reference sequence). Trimming stripped 10 bases from V and 0 bases from J, with 13 bases between. This CDR3 has 14 residues. The CDR3 loop is CATGGFNSNQPQHF. CDR3 in DNA: TGTGCCACGGGAGGATTCAATAGCAATCAGCCCCAGCATTTT.

The chain links TRBV7-3 to TRBJ2-5; a weak D match, TRBD1 (6 bases). The germline V and J ends were trimmed by 6 bases and 5 bases, with 13 bases remaining between them. This CDR3 contains 13 residues. In germline, CDR1 is SGHTA, CDR2 FQGTGA. The CDR3 DNA sequence: TGTGCCAGCAGTGGTGGGGGCGGGGAGACCCAGTACTTC. Translation gives CASSGGGGETQYF.

Only one count was recorded for this clone. This chain joins TRBV6-4 and TRBJ2-1, with D possibly TRBD2 on 6 matching bases. V shed 6 bases and J shed 4 bases, with 16 bases lying between them. Looked up from germline, CDR1 is MRHNA and CDR2 is SNTAGT. The CDR3 contains 15 residues. The CDR3 region has the DNA TGTGCCAGCAGCCCCGGGGATAGCGGTTACAATGAGCAGTTCTTC. As protein: CASSPGDSGYNEQFF.

As for this clone: One end of the junction does not line up with germline, which may come from a read error. This chain uses TRBV7-9 with TRBJ2-2, with D maybe TRBD2 (6 bases). Looked up from germline, CDR1 is SEHNR and CDR2 is FQNEAQ (reference sequence). CDR3 length equals 15 residues. CDR3 coding DNA: TGTTCCAGCAGCTACGGGGGAGTGGCCACCGGGGAGCTGTTTTTT. It specifies CSSSYGGVATGELFF.

This chain uses TRBV7-2 with TRBJ1-4, with D uncertain. Germline V CDR1 and CDR2: SGHTA, FQGNSA. The CDR3 loop spans 14 amino acids. Trimming removed 3 bases at V and 0 bases at J, with 5 bases between. DNA for the CDR3: TGTGCCAGCAGCTTTCGGTCAACTAATGAAAAACTGTTTTTT. Protein: CASSFRSTNEKLFF.

This sequence joins TRBV7-3 and TRBJ2-7; D perhaps matches TRBD2 (6 bases). The V end lost 2 bases, the J end lost 0 bases, and 11 bases lay between the germline ends. Germline V gene data show CDR1 as SGHTA and CDR2 as FQGTGA. This CDR3 has 15 residues. For the CDR3, the DNA is TGTGCCAGCAGCTTATCTGGTAGCGGCTCCTACGAGCAGTACTTC. Translation: CASSLSGSGSYEQYF.

The chain combines TRBV11-3 with TRBJ1-1; the D is unclear. CDR1 is SGHNT and CDR2 is YENEEA in the germline V gene. This CDR3 has 12 amino acids. V lost 5 bases and J 7 bases, leaving 11 bases between the germline ends. The CDR3, as DNA: TGTGCCAGCAGCCACCGACTGAGTGAAGCTTTCTTT. This gives the protein CASSHRLSEAFF.

A note on this clone: Mismatch with germline at one junction end may stem from a read error. This chain links TRBV7-9 with TRBJ2-7, with 9 positions matching TRBD1. Germline-derived CDR1 and CDR2 are SEHNR and FQNEAQ (reference sequence). This CDR3 comprises 14 residues. The CDR3 region is CSSSPGQGINEQYF. The CDR3 coding sequence is TGTTCCAGCAGCCCCGGACAGGGGATAAACGAGCAGTACTTC.

This clone was picked up a small number of times. This chain uses TRBV10-3 with TRBJ1-1, with unresolved D. In germline, CDR1 is ENHRY, CDR2 SYGVKD. V shed 6 bases and J shed 0 bases, with 8 bases lying between them. This CDR3 contains 13 residues. The CDR3 region has the DNA TGTGCCATCAGATTAACGGTGAACACTGAAGCTTTCTTT. Protein: CAIRLTVNTEAFF.

The chain employs TRBV7-9 and TRBJ2-2, with TRBD1 matching 9 bases. J was trimmed by 7 bases and V by 2 bases; bases with no gene match: 8. Looked up from germline, CDR1 is SEHNR and CDR2 is FQNEAQ (reference sequence). This CDR3 contains 16 residues. The CDR3 protein is CASSLQRTGASGELFF. The CDR3, as DNA: TGTGCCAGCAGCTTACAGAGGACAGGGGCTAGCGGGGAGCTGTTTTTT.